Listed here are 24 T cell receptor beta chains from one sample, sequenced in a study of STAT5B mutations in CD4+ large granular lymphocyte leukemia. Clones were read by immunoSEQ multiplex PCR, and TCRdb kept only the in-frame ones, dropping some. In the table there are about 25,000 clones, 74% of which are singletons. Sequenced: CD4+ T cells from blood buffy coats. Every receptor here comes from a human donor in good health.

V and J are TRBV5-6 and TRBJ2-7; TRBD1 matches at 10 bases. The CDR3 contains 14 residues. Looked up from germline, CDR1 is SGHDT and CDR2 is YYEEEE. V shed 4 bases and J 7 bases; nucleotides not matched to a gene: 8. The CDR3 DNA reads as TGTGCCAGCAGCCCAGGGACAGGGGCCCGAGAGCAGTACTTC. Amino acid sequence: CASSPGTGAREQYF.

The chain is built from TRBV6-5 and TRBJ2-6, with D perhaps TRBD1 or TRBD2 (5 bases each). CDR3 length: 11 amino acids. Trimming shortened V by 5 bases and J by 15 bases, and 11 bases separated the two germline ends. Per the germline V gene, CDR1 is MNHEY and CDR2 is SVGAGI. The CDR3 region has the DNA TGTGCCAGCAGTCAACACGGGGCCCTGACTTTC. As protein: CASSQHGALTF.

This clone has a handful of counts. V is TRBV7-2 and J is TRBJ1-5; D is unresolved. Germline V gene lookup returns CDR1 SGHTA and CDR2 FQGNSA. The CDR3 has 12 amino acids. The V end was cut by 0 bases, the J end by 7 bases, with 4 bases between. CDR3 coding DNA: TGTGCCAGCAGCTTAGCGAGACAGCCCCAGCATTTT. This encodes CASSLARQPQHF.

The chain links TRBV28 to TRBJ2-3; 13 bases line up with TRBD2. CDR1 and CDR2 from the germline V gene are MDHEN and SYDVKM. Trimming removed 7 bases from V and 5 bases from J; junction bases left unmatched: 12. The CDR3 runs to 17 residues. CDR3 in DNA: TGTGCCAGCAACACAGGGACTAGCGGGACTGAAGGAGATACGCAGTATTTT. Protein product: CASNTGTSGTEGDTQYF.

The V and J genes are TRBV6-5 and TRBJ2-7; D tentatively reads TRBD1 or TRBD2 (6 bases each). Looked up from germline, CDR1 is MNHEY and CDR2 is SVGAGI. V dropped 6 bases and J dropped 7 bases, with 13 bases sitting between them. The CDR3 covers 12 residues. CDR3 residues: CASSLRGGEQYV. The CDR3 DNA reads as TGTGCCAGCAGCCTACGAGGGGGGGAGCAGTACGTC.

There are a few counts of this clone. This chain connects TRBV15 to TRBJ1-5, with no clear D. Germline-derived CDR1 and CDR2 are LNHNV and YYDKDF (reference sequence). The CDR3 is made up of 12 amino acids. The V gene lost 0 bases and the J gene lost 9 bases, with 6 bases spanning the gap. The DNA of the CDR3 is TGTGCCACCAGCAGAGATTTCGGGCCCCAGCATTTT. This encodes CATSRDFGPQHF.

The chain employs TRBV23-1 and TRBJ2-3; TRBD2 matches at 14 bases. TRBV23-1 is designated an ORF whose function remains uncertain. Trimming cost V 0 bases and J 6 bases; bases outside gene matches: 14. The CDR3 contains 20 residues. The CDR3 loop is CASSQSFGLAGGPRFDTQYF. In DNA form, the CDR3 reads TGCGCCAGCAGTCAATCTTTCGGACTAGCGGGAGGCCCTAGATTCGATACGCAGTATTTT.

The genes are TRBV28 and TRBJ2-2; 10 bases line up with TRBD2. Germline trimming cut 1 base from V and 6 bases from J; bases unmatched to any gene: 14. The CDR3 covers 19 residues. Looked up from germline, CDR1 is MDHEN and CDR2 is SYDVKM. CDR3 amino acids: CASSLLSPSGRVIAGELFF. The CDR3 DNA sequence: TGTGCCAGCAGTTTATTAAGTCCTAGCGGGAGAGTTATAGCCGGGGAGCTGTTTTTT.

This chain joins TRBV30 and TRBJ2-5, with D possibly TRBD1 on 6 matching bases. Trimming removed 4 bases at V and 4 bases at J, with 13 bases between. The CDR3 runs 13 residues. CDR1 and CDR2 from the germline V gene are GTSNPN and SVGIG (reference sequence). Here the CDR3 reads CAWKQGRIETQYF. CDR3 DNA: TGTGCCTGGAAGCAGGGGCGAATAGAGACCCAGTACTTC. The variable domain in full, with the rest retrieved from reference TRBV30 and TRBJ2-5, is SQTIHQWPATLVQPVGSPLSLECTVEGTSNPNLYWYRQAAGRGLQLLFYSVGIGQISSEVPQNLSASRPQDRQFILSSKKLLLSDSGFYLCAWKQGRIETQYFGPGTRLLVL.

The rearrangement uses TRBV2 and TRBJ2-2; the D is unclear. The CDR3 spans 13 residues. V was shortened by 8 bases and J by 5 bases, with 12 bases between the two germline ends. Germline CDR1 is SNHLY and CDR2 is FYNNEI. In DNA, the CDR3 is TGTGCCAGCGATCCGGCTGAAACCGGGGAGCTGTTTTTT. As protein: CASDPAETGELFF.

The table lists this clone with a count of one. The chain is built from TRBV28 and TRBJ2-7; no clear D gene. The CDR3 sequence is 14 residues long. V dropped 4 bases and J dropped 2 bases, with 12 bases sitting between them. The V gene's germline CDR1 is MDHEN and CDR2 SYDVKM. The CDR3 is CASSSPGSTYEQYV. DNA for the CDR3: TGTGCCAGCAGTTCACCGGGTTCGACCTACGAGCAGTACGTC.

Worth noting for this clone: The same CDR3 is also encoded by other DNA sequences in this sample. The V gene is TRBV7-2, the J gene TRBJ2-7; 10 bases are a match to TRBD1. The germline gives CDR1 SGHTA, CDR2 FQGNSA. Trimming cost V 2 bases and J 2 bases; bases outside gene matches: 3. This CDR3 is 15 amino acids long. The DNA of the CDR3 is TGTGCCAGCAGCTTAAGGGGGACAGGGGCCTACGAGCAGTACGTC. It specifies CASSLRGTGAYEQYV.

This chain uses TRBV6-6 with TRBJ1-2; 8 nucleotides match TRBD1. Trimming took 5 bases from V and 4 from J; bases not matched to a gene: 3. This CDR3 spans 13 amino acids. Per the germline V gene, CDR1 is MNHNY and CDR2 is SVGAGI (reference sequence). The CDR3 loop is CASSQQGGYGYTF. The CDR3 DNA reads TGTGCCAGCAGTCAACAGGGGGGCTATGGCTACACCTTC.

The gene calls are TRBV7-9 and TRBJ2-1; tentatively, D is TRBD1 or TRBD2 (6 bases each). The ends were cut back, 2 bases at V and 0 bases at J, with 14 bases in the middle. The germline V gene encodes CDR1 SEHNR and CDR2 FQNEAQ (reference sequence). This CDR3 is built from 17 residues. CDR3 in amino acids: CASSLRRGASSYNEQFF. The DNA of the CDR3 is TGTGCCAGCAGCTTAAGAAGGGGGGCGAGCTCCTACAATGAGCAGTTCTTC. Full variable domain (remainder filled in from reference TRBV7-9 and TRBJ2-1): DTGVSQNPRHKITKRGQNVTFRCDPISEHNRLYWYRQTLGQGPEFLTYFQNEAQLEKSRLLSDRFSAERPKGSFSTLEIQRTEQGDSAMYLCASSLRRGASSYNEQFFGPGTRLTVL.

This clone turned up a few times. CDR3 DNA: TGTGCCAGCAGCTCTAGAGGGTTCTCTGGAAACACCATATATTTT. Encoded protein: CASSSRGFSGNTIYF. The rearrangement uses TRBV5-6 and TRBJ1-3; D remains unclear. Per the germline V gene, CDR1 is SGHDT and CDR2 is YYEEEE. The CDR3 loop spans 15 amino acids. Trimming removed 3 bases at V and 0 bases at J, with 10 bases between.

The rearrangement joins TRBV28 to TRBJ1-2, with 8 bases identical to TRBD1. CDR3 size: 14 residues. The germline CDR1 and CDR2 sequences are MDHEN and SYDVKM. Trimming at V came to 3 bases and at J to 3 bases, leaving 3 bases not matched to a gene. The CDR3 is CASSFPGQDYGYTF. The CDR3, as DNA: TGTGCCAGCAGTTTCCCGGGACAGGACTATGGCTACACCTTC.

This clone was counted a single time. V gene TRBV2 combines with J gene TRBJ2-3; TRBD1 agrees at 11 bases. The CDR3 totals 15 residues. The germline V gene encodes CDR1 SNHLY and CDR2 FYNNEI. V trimming: 8 bases; J trimming: 2 bases; junction bases outside the gene matches: 6. Here the CDR3 reads CASRTGGVNTDTQYF. DNA for the CDR3: TGTGCCAGCCGGACAGGGGGCGTTAACACAGATACGCAGTATTTT.

V and J are TRBV18 and TRBJ1-3; D gene uncertain. V lost 2 bases and J lost 0, with 5 bases in between. Germline values: CDR1 KGHSH, CDR2 LQKENI. The CDR3 is made up of 14 amino acids. CDR3 nucleotides: TGTGCCAGCTCACCAGCGGTCTCTGGAAACACCATATATTTT. This encodes CASSPAVSGNTIYF.

The count of this clone is one. V and J are TRBV29-1 and TRBJ2-2, with a weak D call TRBD2 (6 bases). The CDR3 runs to 14 residues. Germline V gene sequence: CDR1 SQVTM, CDR2 ANQGSEA. Between the trimmed V and J ends, which lost 1 base and 0 bases, there was a span of 6 bases. The CDR3 spells CSVEGGANTGELFF. Written as DNA, the CDR3 is TGCAGCGTTGAAGGGGGGGCGAACACCGGGGAGCTGTTTTTT.

The gene calls are TRBV5-5 and TRBJ2-1; 11 nucleotides line up with TRBD1. CDR3 length: 16 amino acids. With 1 base clipped from V and 3 bases from J, the junction kept 3 bases outside the gene matches. Germline-derived CDR1 and CDR2 are SGHKS and YYEKEE (reference sequence). CDR3 sequence (DNA): TGTGCCAGCAGCTTGTGGGACAGGGGGGACTACAATGAGCAGTTCTTC. Amino acid sequence: CASSLWDRGDYNEQFF.

J is TRBJ2-2 and V is TRBV11-1; 7 nucleotides match TRBD1. CDR3 length: 15 amino acids. Germline V CDR1 and CDR2: SGHAT, FQDESV (reference sequence). V lost 5 bases and J lost 4; bases outside the gene matches: 7. CDR3 in DNA: TGTGCCAGCAGCCGACCACAGGGGCCCACCGGGGAGCTGTTTTTT. Amino acids: CASSRPQGPTGELFF.

The chain is built from TRBV11-2 and TRBJ2-7, with TRBD2 identical over 14 bases. Germline lookup yields CDR1 SGHAT and CDR2 FQNNGV. The CDR3 runs 17 residues. Trimming removed 5 bases from V and 6 bases from J; junction bases left unmatched: 12. The CDR3 region has the DNA TGTGCCAGCAGCCCCCGCGGGGGGACTAGCGGGAGCAGCGAGCAGTACTTC. As protein: CASSPRGGTSGSSEQYF. The whole variable domain, filled in from reference TRBV11-2 and TRBJ2-7, reads EAGVAQSPRYKIIEKRQSVAFWCNPISGHATLYWYQQILGQGPKLLIQFQNNGVVDDSQLPKDRFSAERLKGVDSTLKIQPAKLEDSAVYLCASSPRGGTSGSSEQYFGPGTRLTVT.

V usage is TRBV18 and J usage is TRBJ2-3; D tentatively reads TRBD1 or TRBD2 (5 bases each). The CDR3 is made up of 15 amino acids. Trimming removed 5 bases from V and 4 bases from J, with 16 bases in between. Germline CDR1 KGHSH, CDR2 LQKENI. The CDR3, as DNA: TGTGCCAGCTCAGGGGGTTTCGTCGGGTCAGATACGCAGTATTTT. Residues: CASSGGFVGSDTQYF. Supplemented by reference TRBV18 and TRBJ2-3, the full variable domain reads NAGVMQNPRHLVRRRGQEARLRCSPMKGHSHVYWYRQLPEEGLKFMVYLQKENIIDESGMPKERFSAEFPKEGPSILRIQQVVRGDSAAYFCASSGGFVGSDTQYFGPGTRLTVL.

CDR3 in amino acids: CASNSPGDRGSGYTF. In DNA form, the CDR3 reads TGTGCCAGCAATTCCCCAGGGGACAGGGGTTCTGGCTACACCTTC. The chain combines TRBV28 with TRBJ1-2, with 10 bases identical to TRBD1. The germline V gene has CDR1 MDHEN and CDR2 SYDVKM. V dropped 7 bases and J dropped 7; count of bases not matched to a gene: 12. This CDR3 has 15 residues.